This is a list of T cell receptor beta chains from one sample in a study of OX40 agonist ivuxolimab in advanced cancers. The repertoire was sequenced with immunoSEQ multiplex PCR; TCRdb's copy has only in-frame clones and lacks some. The table shows about 62,000 clones, with approximately 79% occurring only once. The sample in question was CD4+ or CD8+ T cells sorted from blood, obtained in a trial of the OX40 agonist ivuxolimab. These receptors all come from an adult with an advanced solid tumor such as melanoma, head and neck, liver or kidney cancer. CDR3s include the opening cysteine and the closing phenylalanine or tryptophan. Fields, in order: D gene, clone size, J gene, V gene, CDR3 DNA, CDR3 protein. A D gene is named only where the DNA matches it firmly. Size values are once, few and many counts, or a class for expanded clones, and some rows have none.

d_call: TRBD2
clone_size: -
j_call: TRBJ2-1
v_call: TRBV5-4
cdr3_nt: TGTGCCAGCAGCTTGGAGGGGACTAGTATCGATGAGCAGTTCTTC
cdr3_aa: CASSLEGTSIDEQFF

d_call: -
clone_size: -
j_call: TRBJ2-7
v_call: TRBV19
cdr3_nt: TGTGCCAGTAGTATAGCGGATATGTCCTCCTACGAGCAGTACTTC
cdr3_aa: CASSIADMSSYEQYF

d_call: TRBD1
clone_size: -
j_call: TRBJ1-3
v_call: TRBV7-2
cdr3_nt: TGTGCCAGCAGCCCGAGGCTGGGACAGGGGCCAGGAAACACCATATATTTT
cdr3_aa: CASSPRLGQGPGNTIYF

d_call: -
clone_size: -
j_call: TRBJ1-5
v_call: TRBV6-5
cdr3_nt: TGTGCCAGCAGTTACTACAGGAGCAATCAGCCCCAGCATTTT
cdr3_aa: CASSYYRSNQPQHF

d_call: -
clone_size: -
j_call: TRBJ2-7
v_call: TRBV5-1
cdr3_nt: TGCGCCAGCCACTTTGGTACAGGGCATTCCTACGAGCAGTACTTC
cdr3_aa: CASHFGTGHSYEQYF

d_call: -
clone_size: -
j_call: TRBJ1-5
v_call: TRBV25-1
cdr3_nt: TGTGCCAGCAGTCCAAATAGCAATCAGCCCCAGCATTTT
cdr3_aa: CASSPNSNQPQHF

d_call: -
clone_size: -
j_call: TRBJ2-7
v_call: TRBV29-1
cdr3_nt: TGCAGCGTTGAAGACCGGAGTAGCAGCTACGAGCAGTACTTC
cdr3_aa: CSVEDRSSSYEQYF

d_call: -
clone_size: -
j_call: TRBJ2-3
v_call: TRBV5-5
cdr3_nt: TGTGCCAGCAGCCCTGGAGGGGCCTCAGATACGCAGTATTTT
cdr3_aa: CASSPGGASDTQYF

d_call: -
clone_size: once
j_call: TRBJ1-1
v_call: TRBV6-6
cdr3_nt: TGTGCCAGCGGTGCGGCCGTCGAGAACACTGAAGCTTTCTTT
cdr3_aa: CASGAAVENTEAFF

d_call: TRBD1
clone_size: -
j_call: TRBJ1-4
v_call: TRBV2
cdr3_nt: TGTGCCAGCAGTCCTACAGGGGGCACTAATGAAAAACTGTTTTTT
cdr3_aa: CASSPTGGTNEKLFF

d_call: -
clone_size: -
j_call: TRBJ2-7
v_call: TRBV5-4
cdr3_nt: TGCGCCAGCAGAAGGGACTGGGGCAGTACCTACGAGCAGTACTTC
cdr3_aa: CASRRDWGSTYEQYF

d_call: -
clone_size: -
j_call: TRBJ2-5
v_call: TRBV6-5
cdr3_nt: TGTGCCAGCAGTTACCTGGTGGGGGCCCACCAAGAGACCCAGTACTTC
cdr3_aa: CASSYLVGAHQETQYF

d_call: TRBD1
clone_size: -
j_call: TRBJ2-2
v_call: TRBV28
cdr3_nt: TGTGCCAGCAGTTTTATACCTATGGGACAGATGACCGGGGAGCTGTTTTTT
cdr3_aa: CASSFIPMGQMTGELFF

d_call: TRBD2
clone_size: -
j_call: TRBJ2-3
v_call: TRBV7-2
cdr3_nt: TGTGCCAGCAGCTTAGATCTGTCGGGGGGGGCAGATACGCAGTATTTT
cdr3_aa: CASSLDLSGGADTQYF

d_call: -
clone_size: few
j_call: TRBJ2-5
v_call: TRBV7-6
cdr3_nt: TGTGCCAGCAGCCGAGATTCTCAAGAGACCCAGTACTTC
cdr3_aa: CASSRDSQETQYF

d_call: TRBD2
clone_size: -
j_call: TRBJ2-2
v_call: TRBV12-5
cdr3_nt: TGTGCTAGTGGTTTGGTGACTAGCGGCACCGGGGAGCTGTTTTTT
cdr3_aa: CASGLVTSGTGELFF

d_call: -
clone_size: -
j_call: TRBJ2-1
v_call: TRBV9
cdr3_nt: TGTGCCAGCAGCGTAGAGAGGTGGTCTTTCAATGAGCAGTTCTTC
cdr3_aa: CASSVERWSFNEQFF

d_call: TRBD2
clone_size: once
j_call: TRBJ2-7
v_call: TRBV10-3
cdr3_nt: TGTGCCATCAGTGAGCGGGCTCTAGCGGGAGAGGTTGGCGAGCAGTACTTC
cdr3_aa: CAISERALAGEVGEQYF

d_call: -
clone_size: once
j_call: TRBJ2-2
v_call: TRBV6-6
cdr3_nt: TGTGCCAGCAGTATTTTGTTTGCGAACACCGGGGAGCTGTTTTTT
cdr3_aa: CASSILFANTGELFF

d_call: -
clone_size: -
j_call: TRBJ1-6
v_call: TRBV7-2
cdr3_nt: TGTGCCAGCAGCCCTTGGGGCAGTTTCTCACCCCTCCACTTT
cdr3_aa: CASSPWGSFSPLHF

d_call: TRBD1
clone_size: -
j_call: TRBJ1-1
v_call: TRBV4-3
cdr3_nt: TGCGCCAGCAGCCAGGGACAGGGGGCCGGGACTGAAGCTTTCTTT
cdr3_aa: CASSQGQGAGTEAFF